Below, 16 T cell receptor beta chains from the same sample are listed, as sequenced in a study of T cells in placental villitis. The libraries were made with immunoSEQ v4. The data were produced by immunoSEQ multiplex PCR, yet TCRdb's version contains in-frame clones alone and is incomplete. Of just under 2,500 clones in the sample, 82% were seen once. Sequencing was performed on placental tissue containing maternal and fetal cells. The source is a human patient with infectious villitis; the placental T cells may come from both mother and fetus.

This chain links TRBV7-7 with TRBJ2-6; D call uncertain. There are 19 residues in the CDR3. V dropped 5 bases and J dropped 5 bases, with 25 bases sitting between them. Germline assignment: CDR1 SSHAT and CDR2 FNYEAQ (reference sequence). The CDR3 here is CASSTHSKCHKSRANVLTF. DNA of the CDR3: TGTGCCAGCAGCACGCATTCTAAGTGCCACAAAAGTCGGGCCAACGTCCTGACTTTC. Full variable domain (outside the CDR3, taken from reference TRBV7-7 and TRBJ2-6): GAGVSQSPRYKVTKRGQDVTLRCDPISSHATLYWYQQALGQGPEFLTYFNYEAQPDKSGLPSDRFSAERPEGSISTLTIQRTEQRDSAMYRCASSTHSKCHKSRANVLTFGAGSRLTVL.

Note on this clone: An end of the junction does not agree with germline; a read error may underlie this. The chain has TRBV7-2 and TRBJ1-2; 7 bases are a match to TRBD1. In germline, CDR1 is SGHTA, CDR2 FQGNSA. This CDR3 is 13 amino acids long. CDR3 nucleotides: TGTGCCAGCAGCTTAGAGGGGGACAGAACCCCCTTCTTC. Protein: CASSLEGDRTPFF.

The rearrangement links TRBV19 to TRBJ2-3; TRBD2 matches at 10 bases. CDR3 length: 15 residues. Looked up from germline, CDR1 is LNHDA and CDR2 is SQIVND (reference sequence). With 4 bases clipped from V and 1 base from J, the junction kept 2 bases outside the gene matches. The CDR3 sequence: CASSTGTSGTDTQYF. The CDR3 nucleotides read TGTGCCAGTAGTACCGGGACTAGCGGCACAGATACGCAGTATTTT.

The chain's CDR3 is CASSQGQGASTNEKLFF. The CDR3, as DNA: TGCGCCAGCAGCCAGGGCCAGGGGGCGTCAACTAATGAAAAACTGTTTTTT. This chain links TRBV4-1 with TRBJ1-4; 8 positions agree with TRBD1. V dropped 3 bases and J dropped 0; count of bases not matched to a gene: 6. This CDR3 spans 17 amino acids. Per the germline V gene, CDR1 is MGHRA and CDR2 is YSYEKL.

This clone was picked up one time. The chain uses TRBV28 and TRBJ1-4; possibly TRBD1 for D (5 bases). Germline CDR1 and CDR2: MDHEN and SYDVKM. The CDR3 covers 16 residues. V lost 5 bases, J lost 0 bases, and 13 bases lay in between. The CDR3 DNA reads as TGTGCCAGCAGTCAGTTGACAGCTGCAACTAATGAAAAACTGTTTTTT. Residues: CASSQLTAATNEKLFF. Full variable domain (remainder filled in from reference TRBV28 and TRBJ1-4): DVKVTQSSRYLVKRTGEKVFLECVQDMDHENMFWYRQDPGLGLRLIYFSYDVKMKEKGDIPEGYSVSREKKERFSLILESASTNQTSMYLCASSQLTAATNEKLFFGSGTQLSVL.

The rearrangement joins TRBV12-5 to TRBJ2-5; TRBD2 aligns across 10 bases. The CDR3 loop spans 14 amino acids. Germline CDR1 LGHNT, CDR2 FRNRAP. The junction had 8 bases not matched to a gene; V was cut back by 8 bases and J by 5 bases. The CDR3 coding sequence is TGTGCTAGTTCCCTAGCGGGGGCGTCGGAGACCCAGTACTTC. Translating gives CASSLAGASETQYF.

V gene TRBV4-2 combines with J gene TRBJ2-7; TRBD2 matches at 11 bases. The trim removed 1 base at V and 6 bases at J, leaving 8 bases unmatched. This CDR3 region has 16 residues. Looked up from germline, CDR1 is LGHNA and CDR2 is YNFKEQ. The CDR3 DNA reads TGTGCCAGCAGCCAAGCCCCGACTAGCGGGGTTTCCGAGCAGTACTTC. It is translated as CASSQAPTSGVSEQYF.

CDR3 in amino acids: CAISEWQGAYEQYF. The CDR3 DNA is TGTGCCATCAGTGAGTGGCAGGGGGCGTACGAGCAGTACTTC. The V gene is TRBV10-3, the J gene TRBJ2-7; 8 nucleotides line up with TRBD1. V gave up 1 base and J gave up 4 bases; unmatched junction bases: 3. This CDR3 is 14 amino acids long. CDR1 and CDR2 (germline): ENHRY, SYGVKD.

The chain joins TRBV15 to TRBJ1-2; 7 nucleotides align to TRBD1. The germline CDR1 and CDR2 sequences are LNHNV and YYDKDF (reference sequence). J lost 7 bases, V lost 6 bases, and 11 bases had no gene match. The CDR3 runs 14 residues. This CDR3 is CATSRQGMKGGYTF. The DNA of the CDR3 is TGTGCCACCAGTCGACAGGGAATGAAGGGTGGCTACACCTTC.

The rearrangement joins TRBV4-1 to TRBJ2-7, with D perhaps matching TRBD1 or TRBD2 (5 bases each). Trimming removed 0 bases from V and 6 bases from J, with 18 bases in between. Germline CDR1 MGHRA, CDR2 YSYEKL. CDR3 size: 16 residues. CDR3 amino acids: CASSQEVVPRGLEQYF. In DNA, the CDR3 is TGCGCCAGCAGCCAAGAGGTTGTCCCGAGGGGCCTCGAGCAGTACTTC.

The chain carries TRBV24-1 and TRBJ2-3; perhaps TRBD2 as D (6 bases). Trimming took 5 bases from V and 1 from J, leaving 9 bases between them. Germline V gene lookup returns CDR1 KGHDR and CDR2 SFDVKD. The CDR3 is 14 residues long. The CDR3: CATSGAGGTDTQYF. CDR3 DNA: TGTGCCACCAGTGGAGCGGGCGGCACAGATACGCAGTATTTT.

This clone has only a few counts. The chain links TRBV7-2 to TRBJ2-1; 8 nucleotides line up with TRBD2. This CDR3 comprises 15 residues. The germline V gene encodes CDR1 SGHTA and CDR2 FQGNSA. Trimming cost V 1 base and J 4 bases; bases outside gene matches: 3. The DNA for the CDR3 is TGTGCCAGCAGCTTAGGACTAGCGATTTACAATGAGCAGTTCTTC. Protein: CASSLGLAIYNEQFF.

This rearrangement joins TRBV14 to TRBJ2-5, with D perhaps TRBD2 (5 bases). V was clipped by 1 base and J by 5 bases, with 5 bases between them. CDR3 length equals 12 residues. CDR1 and CDR2 from the germline V gene are SGHDN and FVKESK. CDR3 nucleotides: TGTGCCAGCAGCCAAGTAGCGGAGACCCAGTACTTC. This codes for CASSQVAETQYF.

This clone showed up just once. CDR3 nucleotides: TGCGCCAGCAGCTTGGACAGGGAGACCCAGTACTTC. Residues: CASSLDRETQYF. The chain has TRBV5-1 and TRBJ2-5; D might be TRBD1 (5 bases). Trimming shortened V by 0 bases and J by 5 bases, and 5 bases separated the two germline ends. The CDR3 totals 12 residues. CDR1 and CDR2 (germline): SGHRS, YFSETQ.

This chain links TRBV5-5 with TRBJ1-3; 7 nucleotides agree with TRBD1. After removal of 1 base from V and 4 bases from J, the junction contained 8 bases not matched to a gene. The germline V gene encodes CDR1 SGHKS and CDR2 YYEKEE (reference sequence). The CDR3 extends over 16 amino acids. In DNA form, the CDR3 reads TGTGCCAGCAGCTTGTTGCGGGACAGCTCGGGAAACACCATATATTTT. It yields the protein CASSLLRDSSGNTIYF.

The chain is built from TRBV10-3 and TRBJ2-7; 12 bases align to TRBD2. V dropped 6 bases and J dropped 5; count of bases not matched to a gene: 5. The CDR3 contains 14 residues. Germline lookup yields CDR1 ENHRY and CDR2 SYGVKD. CDR3 sequence: CAISPSGGANEQYF. The CDR3, as DNA: TGTGCCATCAGCCCTAGCGGGGGGGCCAACGAGCAGTACTTC.